The rows below give T cell receptor beta chains drawn from one sample of a study of blood T cell repertoires in COVID-19. This table comes from immunoSEQ multiplex PCR, and its TCRdb copy is limited to in-frame clones, with some not included. The sample records about 17,000 clones, approximately 78% being singletons. The sample comprised peripheral blood. Every receptor here comes from a man in his 60s with active or convalescent COVID-19. Both conserved end residues are part of each CDR3. Each record gives: J gene, clone size, V gene, D gene, CDR3 protein, CDR3 DNA. The D gene is left open where the match is weak. Some rows have no size entry. The others give once, few or many, or a class for an expanded clone.

>TRBJ2-7|NA|TRBV6-9|NA
CASSYAIDLYEQYF
TGTGCCAGCAGTTACGCGATAGATCTTTACGAGCAGTACTTC
>TRBJ2-7|NA|TRBV2|NA
CASTGESYEQYF
TGTGCCAGCACTGGGGAGTCCTACGAGCAGTACTTC
>TRBJ2-5|NA|TRBV6-5|TRBD1
CASSYSRDRQETQYF
TGTGCCAGCAGTTACAGTAGGGACAGGCAAGAGACCCAGTACTTC
>TRBJ1-1|NA|TRBV6-5|NA
CASSYSFTGKNTEAFF
TGTGCCAGCAGTTACTCGTTCACAGGGAAGAACACTGAAGCTTTCTTT
>TRBJ1-2|NA|TRBV2|NA
CASTTTGPGGYTF
TGTGCCAGCACTACGACAGGCCCCGGAGGCTACACCTTC
>TRBJ2-7|once|TRBV7-8|TRBD2
CASSLGLAGGYEQYF
TGTGCCAGCAGCTTAGGACTAGCGGGAGGCTACGAGCAGTACTTC
>TRBJ2-2|NA|TRBV9|TRBD2
CASSTSAGGNTGELFF
TGTGCCAGCAGCACCTCAGCGGGGGGCAACACCGGGGAGCTGTTTTTT
>TRBJ2-1|few|TRBV7-5|NA
CVRSLVRFELAGPGEQFF
TGTGTCAGAAGCTTGGTTAGGTTCGAACTAGCGGGACCGGGGGAGCAGTTCTTC
>TRBJ2-7|NA|TRBV7-2|TRBD2
CASSLGGESSYEQYF
TGTGCCAGCAGCCTGGGGGGGGAAAGCTCCTACGAGCAGTACTTC
>TRBJ1-1|NA|TRBV18|NA
CASSPPATYTEAFF
TGTGCCAGCTCACCACCGGCGACATACACTGAAGCTTTCTTT
>TRBJ2-6|NA|TRBV6-6|NA
CASARGSGANVLTF
TGTGCCAGCGCAAGAGGATCTGGGGCCAACGTCCTGACTTTC
>TRBJ2-3|few|TRBV5-4|TRBD2
CASSRPGRGGTDTQYF
TGTGCCAGCAGCCGGCCCGGGCGGGGGGGCACAGATACGCAGTATTTT
>TRBJ1-1|NA|TRBV5-1|TRBD1
CASSFETGDAFF
TGCGCCAGCAGCTTCGAGACAGGGGATGCTTTCTTT
>TRBJ1-1|NA|TRBV28|TRBD1
CASSSGQGTEAFF
TGTGCCAGCAGTTCGGGACAGGGGACTGAAGCTTTCTTT
>TRBJ2-1|few|TRBV28|NA
CASGWERPSSYNEQFF
TGTGCCAGCGGTTGGGAGAGACCGTCCTCCTACAATGAGCAGTTCTTC
>TRBJ2-7|NA|TRBV5-6|NA
CASSTPGQIPPYEQYF
TGTGCCAGCAGCACTCCAGGACAGATTCCTCCCTACGAGCAGTACTTC
>TRBJ2-2|NA|TRBV7-9|NA
CASSLGVSNTGELFF
TGTGCCAGCAGCTTAGGAGTATCGAACACCGGGGAGCTGTTTTTT
>TRBJ2-2|few|TRBV10-1|NA
CASSSRLDSGELFF
TGCGCCAGCAGTTCCCGGTTAGACTCCGGGGAGCTGTTTTTT
>TRBJ1-6|NA|TRBV10-3|NA
CAISVGMPDNNSPLHF
TGTGCCATCAGTGTTGGTATGCCAGACAATAATTCACCCCTCCACTTT
>TRBJ2-2|NA|TRBV5-1|TRBD1
CASSPRDRGNTGELFF
TGCGCCAGCAGCCCCCGGGACAGGGGAAACACCGGGGAGCTGTTTTTT
>TRBJ2-4|NA|TRBV28|TRBD1
CASNDRGNDIQYF
TGTGCCAGCAACGACAGGGGCAACGACATTCAGTACTTC
>TRBJ2-3|NA|TRBV10-1|TRBD1
CASSESQGADTQYF
TGCGCCAGCAGTGAGTCGCAGGGGGCAGATACGCAGTATTTT
>TRBJ1-1|NA|TRBV28|NA
CASHFPNSGLAFF
TGTGCCAGCCATTTCCCAAACTCAGGGTTAGCTTTCTTT
>TRBJ2-2|NA|TRBV9|TRBD1
CASSAGGWTGELFF
TGTGCCAGCAGCGCAGGGGGCTGGACCGGGGAGCTGTTTTTT
>TRBJ2-7|NA|TRBV3-1/TRBV3-2|TRBD1
CASSLGTGSSYEQYF
TGTGCCAGCAGCTTGGGGACAGGGTCTTCCTACGAGCAGTACTTC
>TRBJ1-2|NA|TRBV6-5|NA
CASSPDKLNLGYTF
TGTGCCAGCAGCCCCGATAAGCTCAACCTAGGCTACACCTTC
>TRBJ2-3|NA|TRBV5-1|TRBD2
CASSHFGREGTDTQYF
TGCGCCAGCAGCCACTTCGGGCGGGAGGGCACAGATACGCAGTATTTT
>TRBJ2-1|few|TRBV4-2|TRBD2
CASSQGTSDYNEQFF
TGTGCCAGCAGCCAAGGGACTAGCGACTACAATGAGCAGTTCTTC
>TRBJ1-2|NA|TRBV6-1|TRBD1
CASSEVGWDSYF
TGTGCCAGCAGTGAAGTGGGTTGGGACAGCTACTTC
>TRBJ2-1|NA|TRBV7-6|NA
CASSLGTRAHSYNEQFF
TGTGCCAGCAGCTTAGGGACCAGGGCACACTCCTACAATGAGCAGTTCTTC